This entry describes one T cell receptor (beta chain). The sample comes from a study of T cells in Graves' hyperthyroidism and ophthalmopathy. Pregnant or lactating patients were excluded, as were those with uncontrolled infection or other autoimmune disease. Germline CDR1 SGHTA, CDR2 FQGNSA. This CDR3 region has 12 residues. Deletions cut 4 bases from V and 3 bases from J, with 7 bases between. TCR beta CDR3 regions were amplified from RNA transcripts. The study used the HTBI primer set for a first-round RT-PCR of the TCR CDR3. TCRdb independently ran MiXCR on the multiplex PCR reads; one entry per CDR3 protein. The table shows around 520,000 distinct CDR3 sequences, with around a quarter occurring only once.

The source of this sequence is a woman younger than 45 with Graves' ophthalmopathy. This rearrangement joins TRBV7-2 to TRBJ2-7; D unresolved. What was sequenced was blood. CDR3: CASSSRHYEQYF. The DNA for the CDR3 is TGTGCCAGCAGCTCGCGCCACTACGAGCAGTACTTC.